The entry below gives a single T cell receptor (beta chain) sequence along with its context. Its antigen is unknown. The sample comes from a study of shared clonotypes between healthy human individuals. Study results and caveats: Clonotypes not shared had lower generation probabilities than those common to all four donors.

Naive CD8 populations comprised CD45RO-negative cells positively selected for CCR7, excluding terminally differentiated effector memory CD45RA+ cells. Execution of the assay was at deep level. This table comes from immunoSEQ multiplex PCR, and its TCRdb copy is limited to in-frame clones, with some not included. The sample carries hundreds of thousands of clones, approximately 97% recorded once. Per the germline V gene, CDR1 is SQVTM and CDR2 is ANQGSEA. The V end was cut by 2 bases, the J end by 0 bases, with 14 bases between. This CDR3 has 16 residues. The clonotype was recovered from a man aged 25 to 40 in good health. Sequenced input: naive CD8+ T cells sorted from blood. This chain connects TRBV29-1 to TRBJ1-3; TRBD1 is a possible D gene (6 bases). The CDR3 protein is CSVETPQGYSGNTIYF. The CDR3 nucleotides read TGCAGCGTTGAAACCCCACAGGGATACTCTGGAAACACCATATATTTT.